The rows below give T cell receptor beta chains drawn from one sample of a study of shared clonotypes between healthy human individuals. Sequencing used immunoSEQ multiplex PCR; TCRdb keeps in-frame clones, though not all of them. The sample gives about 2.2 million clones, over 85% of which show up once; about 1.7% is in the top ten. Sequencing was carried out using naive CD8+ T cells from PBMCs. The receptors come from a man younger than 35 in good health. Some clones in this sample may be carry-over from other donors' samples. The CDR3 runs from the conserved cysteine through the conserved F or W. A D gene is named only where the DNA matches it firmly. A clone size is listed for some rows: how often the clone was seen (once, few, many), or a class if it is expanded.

TGTGCCAGCTTCCGAGGGCCCGAGGACATGAACACTGAAGCTTTCTTT | CASFRGPEDMNTEAFF | TRBJ1-1 | 16 | TRBV27 | . | .
TGCAGCGTTGAAGATCCGGGACCCGGCTACACCTTC | CSVEDPGPGYTF | TRBJ1-2 | 12 | TRBV29-1 | . | .
TGTGCCAGCAGCTTACCCGCAGGGGGCTCGAACACTGAAGCTTTCTTT | CASSLPAGGSNTEAFF | TRBJ1-1 | 16 | TRBV7-9 | . | TRBD1
TGCGCCAGCATGGGGAAGGGGGCCCCCAGCACAGATACGCAGTATTTT | CASMGKGAPSTDTQYF | TRBJ2-3 | 16 | TRBV5-1 | . | TRBD1
TGTGCCAGCAGTTTACGAGGCGGGCTCTCCTACGAGCAGTACTTC | CASSLRGGLSYEQYF | TRBJ2-7 | 15 | TRBV27 | . | .
TGTGCCACCAGCAGACGAACAAAGGGGGAGCAGTACTTC | CATSRRTKGEQYF | TRBJ2-7 | 13 | TRBV15 | . | .
TGTGCCAGCAGTGGTCCGGGACAGGGCGGCGACGAGCAGTACTTC | CASSGPGQGGDEQYF | TRBJ2-7 | 15 | TRBV27 | . | TRBD1
TGTGCCAGCAGCTTTGCCCCGTTAAGCTCCTACAATGAGCAGTTCTTC | CASSFAPLSSYNEQFF | TRBJ2-1 | 16 | TRBV7-9 | . | .
TGTGCCAGCAGCTCTAAACACCGGGACAGGAAAGGGGGTGAGCAGTTCTTC | CASSSKHRDRKGGEQFF | TRBJ2-1 | 17 | TRBV13 | . | TRBD1
TGTGCCAGTAGTATCGGGACTAGCGGCTACAATGAGCAGTTCTTC | CASSIGTSGYNEQFF | TRBJ2-1 | 15 | TRBV19 | . | TRBD2
TGTGCCAGCAGCTCTTCGAAGTGGGGTTACAATGAGCAGTTCTTC | CASSSSKWGYNEQFF | TRBJ2-1 | 15 | TRBV7-9 | . | .
TGTGCCAGCACCCCGCGGGACAGCCTCCGGGATACGCAGTATTTT | CASTPRDSLRDTQYF | TRBJ2-3 | 15 | TRBV7-2 | . | .
TGTGCCAGTACCGAAGGGCAGTCGAACACTGAAGCTTTCTTT | CASTEGQSNTEAFF | TRBJ1-1 | 14 | TRBV19 | . | .
TGTGCCAGCAGTGCCGTTAATGAAAAACTGTTTTTT | CASSAVNEKLFF | TRBJ1-4 | 12 | TRBV2 | few | .
TGTGCCAGCAGTTCCTGGACTAGCGGGAGTGATGGCGAGCAGTACTTC | CASSSWTSGSDGEQYF | TRBJ2-7 | 16 | TRBV28 | . | TRBD2
TGTGCCAGCAGCCGGTGGGATGCCAACCGGGGGGGCACCGGGGAGCTGTTTTTT | CASSRWDANRGGTGELFF | TRBJ2-2 | 18 | TRBV7-9 | . | TRBD2
TGCGCCAGCAGCCAAACAGGGGGGACGAACACCGGGGAGCTGTTTTTT | CASSQTGGTNTGELFF | TRBJ2-2 | 16 | TRBV4-1 | . | TRBD1
TGCGCCAGCCTCCGGGACAGGGCAGCCGAGCAGTACTTC | CASLRDRAAEQYF | TRBJ2-7 | 13 | TRBV10-2 | . | TRBD1
TGTGCCAGCAGTTTATTTATCCTTGGGTTCTTC | CASSLFILGFF | TRBJ2-1 | 11 | TRBV28 | . | .
TGTGCCAGCAGTTACGACGCCGAGAACAATGAGCAGTTCTTC | CASSYDAENNEQFF | TRBJ2-1 | 14 | TRBV6-5 | . | .